The sequence of this TCR beta chain was determined in a study of response to subunit inactivated influenza vaccine. Whole-study findings and limits: The authors suggested that every seasonal influenza vaccination recruits few new T cells.

The V and J ends lost 1 base and 3 bases respectively, with 10 bases between them. This CDR3 region has 15 residues. CDR1 and CDR2 from the germline V gene are LNHNV and YYDKDF (reference sequence). This clonotype turned up a few times. Antigen unknown. TCRdb re-called the RT-PCR reads with MiXCR, one entry per CDR3 protein. This table holds around 470,000 distinct CDR3 sequences, roughly 7.9% found once. Material: PBMCs from blood, obtained 23 months after vaccination. The chain joins TRBV15 to TRBJ2-1; no clear D. This TCR derives from a man between 50 and 69 years old who received an inactivated influenza vaccine. The DNA for the CDR3 is TGTGCCACCAGCAGAGCTCAGCGAAACTACAATGAGCAGTTCTTC. Translating gives CATSRAQRNYNEQFF. The complete variable domain, with remaining parts taken from reference TRBV15 and TRBJ2-1, reads DAMVIQNPRYQVTQFGKPVTLSCSQTLNHNVMYWYQQKSSQAPKLLFHYYDKDFNNEADTPDNFQSRRPNTSFCFLDIRSPGLGDTAMYLCATSRAQRNYNEQFFGPGTRLTVL.